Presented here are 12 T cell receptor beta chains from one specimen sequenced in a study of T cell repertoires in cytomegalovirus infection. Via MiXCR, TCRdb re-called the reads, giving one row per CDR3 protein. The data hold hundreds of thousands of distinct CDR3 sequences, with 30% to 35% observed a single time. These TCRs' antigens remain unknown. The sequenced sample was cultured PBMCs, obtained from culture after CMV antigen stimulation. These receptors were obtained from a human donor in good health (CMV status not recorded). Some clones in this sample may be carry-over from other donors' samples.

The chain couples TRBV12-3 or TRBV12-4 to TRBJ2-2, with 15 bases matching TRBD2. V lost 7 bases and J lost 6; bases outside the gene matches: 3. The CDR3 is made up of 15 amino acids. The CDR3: CASTRTSGRAGELFF. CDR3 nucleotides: TGTGCCAGCACCAGGACTAGCGGGAGGGCCGGGGAGCTGTTTTTT.

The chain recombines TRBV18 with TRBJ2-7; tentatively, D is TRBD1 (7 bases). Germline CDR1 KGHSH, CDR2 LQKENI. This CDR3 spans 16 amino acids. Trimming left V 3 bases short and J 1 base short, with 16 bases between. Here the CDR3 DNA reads TGTGCCAGCTCACCCTTCGGAGGGGGCGCTTCCTACGAGCAGTACTTC. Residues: CASSPFGGGASYEQYF.

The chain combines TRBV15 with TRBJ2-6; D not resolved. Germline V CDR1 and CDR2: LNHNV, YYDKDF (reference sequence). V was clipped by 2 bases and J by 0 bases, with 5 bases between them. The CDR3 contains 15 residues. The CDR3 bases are TGTGCCACCAGCAGACGGAACTCTGGGGCCAACGTCCTGACTTTC. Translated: CATSRRNSGANVLTF.

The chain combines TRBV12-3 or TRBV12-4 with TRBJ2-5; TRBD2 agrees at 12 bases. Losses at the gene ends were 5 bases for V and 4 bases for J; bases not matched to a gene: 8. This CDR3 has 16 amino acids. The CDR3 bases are TGTGCCAGCAGTCCTGGACTAGCGGGAAGGATAGAGACCCAGTACTTC. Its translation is CASSPGLAGRIETQYF.

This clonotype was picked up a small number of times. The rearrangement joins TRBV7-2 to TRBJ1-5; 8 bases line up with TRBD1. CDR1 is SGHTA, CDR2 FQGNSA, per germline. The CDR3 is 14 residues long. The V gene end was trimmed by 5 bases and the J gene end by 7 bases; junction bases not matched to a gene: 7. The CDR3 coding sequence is TGTGCCAGCAGCCCTCAGGGGGCCGGACAGCCCCAGCATTTT. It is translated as CASSPQGAGQPQHF. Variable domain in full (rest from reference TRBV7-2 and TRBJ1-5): GAGVSQSPSNKVTEKGKDVELRCDPISGHTALYWYRQSLGQGLEFLIYFQGNSAPDKSGLPSDRFSAERTGGSVSTLTIQRTQQEDSAVYLCASSPQGAGQPQHFGDGTRLSIL.

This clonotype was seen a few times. The CDR3 coding sequence is TGTGCCAGCAGGGAACTTCCCTCTGGGGCCAACGTCCTGACTTTC. It translates to CASRELPSGANVLTF. This chain links TRBV6-1 with TRBJ2-6; D remains unclear. CDR1 is MNHNS, CDR2 SASEGT, per germline. With 6 bases removed from V and 0 bases from J, the gap between germline ends came to 9 bases. CDR3 length: 15 residues.

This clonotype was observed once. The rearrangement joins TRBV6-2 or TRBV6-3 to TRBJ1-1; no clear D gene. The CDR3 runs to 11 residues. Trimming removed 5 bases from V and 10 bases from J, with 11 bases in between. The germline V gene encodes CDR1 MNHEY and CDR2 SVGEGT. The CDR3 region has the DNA TGTGCCAGCAGTCCCACAAAACGAGCTTTCTTT. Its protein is CASSPTKRAFF.

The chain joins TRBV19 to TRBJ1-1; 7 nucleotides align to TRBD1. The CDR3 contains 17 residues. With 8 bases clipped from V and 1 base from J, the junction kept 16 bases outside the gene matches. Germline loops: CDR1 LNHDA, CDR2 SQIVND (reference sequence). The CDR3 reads CASPPEDTGAQNTEAFF. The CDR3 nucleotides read TGTGCCAGTCCACCCGAGGATACAGGGGCTCAGAACACTGAAGCTTTCTTT.

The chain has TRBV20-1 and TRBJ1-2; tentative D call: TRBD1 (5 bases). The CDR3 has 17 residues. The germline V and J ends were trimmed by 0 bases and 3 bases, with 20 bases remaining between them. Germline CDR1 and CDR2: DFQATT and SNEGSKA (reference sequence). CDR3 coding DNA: TGCAGTGCTAGAGACAGTGGGACCGACCGGGGGGACTATGGCTACACCTTC. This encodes CSARDSGTDRGDYGYTF.

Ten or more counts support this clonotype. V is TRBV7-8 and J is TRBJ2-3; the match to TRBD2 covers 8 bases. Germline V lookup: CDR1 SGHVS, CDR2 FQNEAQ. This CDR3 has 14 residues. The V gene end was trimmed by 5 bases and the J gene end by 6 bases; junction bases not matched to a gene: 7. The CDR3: CASSDSGGMDTQYF. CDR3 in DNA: TGTGCCAGCAGCGACAGCGGGGGCATGGATACGCAGTATTTT.

CDR3 DNA: TGTGCCAGCAGCTCAATTAGGGCCGTACTAGCGGGAGCAGGTGAGCAGTTCTTC. Its protein product is CASSSIRAVLAGAGEQFF. The chain links TRBV7-8 to TRBJ2-1; TRBD2 agrees at 11 bases. The V gene's germline CDR1 is SGHVS and CDR2 FQNEAQ. V gave up 4 bases and J gave up 9 bases; unmatched junction bases: 17. The CDR3 is 18 residues long.

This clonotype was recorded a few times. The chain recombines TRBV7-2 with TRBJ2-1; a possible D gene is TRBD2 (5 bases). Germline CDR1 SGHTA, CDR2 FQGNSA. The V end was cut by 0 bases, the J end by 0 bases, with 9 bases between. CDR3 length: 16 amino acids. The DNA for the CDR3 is TGTGCCAGCAGCTTAGCTACGGGGAGCTCCTACAATGAGCAGTTCTTC. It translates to CASSLATGSSYNEQFF. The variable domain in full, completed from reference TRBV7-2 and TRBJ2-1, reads GAGVSQSPSNKVTEKGKDVELRCDPISGHTALYWYRQSLGQGLEFLIYFQGNSAPDKSGLPSDRFSAERTGGSVSTLTIQRTQQEDSAVYLCASSLATGSSYNEQFFGPGTRLTVL.